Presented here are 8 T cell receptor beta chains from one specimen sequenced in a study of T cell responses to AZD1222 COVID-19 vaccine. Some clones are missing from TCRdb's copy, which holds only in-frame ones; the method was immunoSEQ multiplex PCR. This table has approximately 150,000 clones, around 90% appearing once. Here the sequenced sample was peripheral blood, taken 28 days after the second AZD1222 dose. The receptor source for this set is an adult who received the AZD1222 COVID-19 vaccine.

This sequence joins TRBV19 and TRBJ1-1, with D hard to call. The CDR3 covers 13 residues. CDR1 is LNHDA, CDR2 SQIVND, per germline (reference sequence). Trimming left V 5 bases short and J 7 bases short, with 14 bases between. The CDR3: CASSPPGIFEAFF. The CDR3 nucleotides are TGTGCCAGTAGTCCGCCCGGGATCTTTGAAGCTTTCTTT. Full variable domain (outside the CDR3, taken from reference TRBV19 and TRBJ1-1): DGGITQSPKYLFRKEGQNVTLSCEQNLNHDAMYWYRQDPGQGLRLIYYSQIVNDFQKGDIAEGYSVSREKKESFPLTVTSAQKNPTAFYLCASSPPGIFEAFFGQGTRLTVV.

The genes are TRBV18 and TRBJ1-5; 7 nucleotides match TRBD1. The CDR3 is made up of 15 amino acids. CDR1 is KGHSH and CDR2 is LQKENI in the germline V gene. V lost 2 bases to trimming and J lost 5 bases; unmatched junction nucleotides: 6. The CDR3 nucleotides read TGTGCCAGCTCACCATCGGGACAGCCAGATCAGCCCCAGCATTTT. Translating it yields CASSPSGQPDQPQHF.

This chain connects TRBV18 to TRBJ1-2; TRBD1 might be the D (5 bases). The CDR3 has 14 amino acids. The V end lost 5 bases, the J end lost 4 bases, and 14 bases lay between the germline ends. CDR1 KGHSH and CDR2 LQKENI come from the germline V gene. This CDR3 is CASSVGTESYGYTF. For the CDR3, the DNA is TGTGCCAGCTCAGTAGGGACGGAAAGCTATGGCTACACCTTC.

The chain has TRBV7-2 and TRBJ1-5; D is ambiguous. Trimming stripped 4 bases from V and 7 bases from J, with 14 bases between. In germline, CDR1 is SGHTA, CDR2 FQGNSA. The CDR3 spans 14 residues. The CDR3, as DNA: TGTGCCAGCAGCTCAGGACGGCCGGTACAGCCCCAGCATTTT. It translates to CASSSGRPVQPQHF.

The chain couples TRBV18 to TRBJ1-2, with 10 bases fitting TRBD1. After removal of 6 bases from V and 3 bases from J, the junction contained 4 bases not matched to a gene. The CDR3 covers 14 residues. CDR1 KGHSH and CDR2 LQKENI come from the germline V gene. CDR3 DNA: TGTGCCAGCTCTCCAGGACAGGGGGACTATGGCTACACCTTC. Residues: CASSPGQGDYGYTF.

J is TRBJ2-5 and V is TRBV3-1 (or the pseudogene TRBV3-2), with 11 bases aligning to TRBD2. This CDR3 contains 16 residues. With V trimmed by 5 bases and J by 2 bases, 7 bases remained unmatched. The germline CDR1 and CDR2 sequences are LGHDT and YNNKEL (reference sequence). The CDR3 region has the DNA TGTGCCAGCAGCGCTACGGGACTAGCGGATCAAGAGACCCAGTACTTC. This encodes CASSATGLADQETQYF.

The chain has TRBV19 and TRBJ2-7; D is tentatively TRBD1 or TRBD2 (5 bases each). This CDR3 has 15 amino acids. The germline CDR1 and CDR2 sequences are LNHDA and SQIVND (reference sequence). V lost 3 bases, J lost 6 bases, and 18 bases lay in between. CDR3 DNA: TGTGCCAGTAGTATCTGGAGAGGGGTTGTACGCGAGCAGTACTTC. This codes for CASSIWRGVVREQYF. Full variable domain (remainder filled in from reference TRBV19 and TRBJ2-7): DGGITQSPKYLFRKEGQNVTLSCEQNLNHDAMYWYRQDPGQGLRLIYYSQIVNDFQKGDIAEGYSVSREKKESFPLTVTSAQKNPTAFYLCASSIWRGVVREQYFGPGTRLTVT.

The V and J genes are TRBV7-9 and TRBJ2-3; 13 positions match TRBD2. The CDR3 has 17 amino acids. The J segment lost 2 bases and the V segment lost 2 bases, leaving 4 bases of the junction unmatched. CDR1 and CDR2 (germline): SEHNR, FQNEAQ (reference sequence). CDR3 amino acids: CASSLSTSGRNTDTQYF. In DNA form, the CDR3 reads TGTGCCAGCAGCTTATCGACTAGCGGGAGGAACACAGATACGCAGTATTTT.